A single sample is the source of the 26 T cell receptor beta chains below, sequenced in a study of cytomegalovirus exposure and HLA in healthy donors (dated by TCRdb to about 2017). The receptor library was made with the immunoSEQ multiplex PCR assay. TCRdb provides this immuneACCESS table in a form limited to in-frame rearrangements. Some clones are lacking; in checked studies, under half of them reflect an unresolved V gene, and why the rest are absent is not known. The sample has 150,000 to 200,000 clones on record, less than 90% of them singletons. The top ten hold about 10% of the sample. The specimen was PBMCs. These receptors came from a man aged 25 to 45 in good health and CMV-seropositive.

The chain links TRBV6-5 to TRBJ2-1, with TRBD2 identical over 11 bases. There are 14 residues in the CDR3. After removal of 6 bases from V and 8 bases from J, the junction contained 6 bases not matched to a gene. In germline, CDR1 is MNHEY, CDR2 SVGAGI. CDR3 in DNA: TGTGCCAGCAGGAATAGCGGGGGGGCGCATGAGCAGTTCTTC. It translates to CASRNSGGAHEQFF.

The gene calls are TRBV7-2 and TRBJ1-5, with 7 bases aligning to TRBD1. CDR1 and CDR2 from the germline V gene are SGHTA and FQGNSA. The J segment lost 6 bases and the V segment lost 4 bases, leaving 3 bases of the junction unmatched. This CDR3 contains 13 residues. This CDR3 is CASSWTGLQPQHF. CDR3 DNA sequence: TGTGCCAGCAGCTGGACAGGTCTTCAGCCCCAGCATTTT. Supplemented by reference TRBV7-2 and TRBJ1-5, the full variable domain reads GAGVSQSPSNKVTEKGKDVELRCDPISGHTALYWYRQSLGQGLEFLIYFQGNSAPDKSGLPSDRFSAERTGGSVSTLTIQRTQQEDSAVYLCASSWTGLQPQHFGDGTRLSIL.

The chain combines TRBV9 with TRBJ1-5; D not certain. The CDR3 runs to 15 residues. The ends were cut back, 4 bases at V and 5 bases at J, with 16 bases in the middle. Per germline, CDR1 SGDLS and CDR2 YYNGEE. Written as DNA, the CDR3 is TGTGCCAGCAGCCCCCTAGGGAGATGGGATCAGCCCCAGCATTTT. Translating gives CASSPLGRWDQPQHF.

This chain links TRBV7-2 with TRBJ2-7; D may be TRBD2 (6 bases). Germline V gene lookup returns CDR1 SGHTA and CDR2 FQGNSA. CDR3 size: 12 residues. Trimming removed 10 bases at V and 7 bases at J, with 17 bases between. In nucleotides, the CDR3 is TGTGCCACCCAGTGGGGGGTGGGGGAGCAGTACTTC. This codes for CATQWGVGEQYF.

The sample holds a few counts of this clone. The gene calls are TRBV9 and TRBJ1-5; TRBD1 matches 8 bases. CDR1 is SGDLS, CDR2 YYNGEE, per germline. The CDR3 extends over 15 amino acids. Losses at the gene ends were 4 bases for V and 4 bases for J; bases not matched to a gene: 7. The CDR3, as DNA: TGTGCCAGCAGCATTACAGGGGGGAGAAATCAGCCCCAGCATTTT. Translation gives CASSITGGRNQPQHF.

This clone showed up just once. The V call is TRBV5-4, the J call TRBJ2-7, with 9 bases aligning to TRBD1. Germline lookup yields CDR1 SGHNT and CDR2 YYREEE (reference sequence). The V and J ends lost 4 bases and 7 bases, in that order; junction bases with no gene match: 12. This CDR3 has 15 residues. As DNA, the CDR3 is TGTGCCAGCAGCCCCCCGGGACAGGGATACGTGGAGCAGTACTTC. Its protein product is CASSPPGQGYVEQYF.

Here the CDR3 reads CASSPNLAGVNEQFF. The CDR3 DNA is TGTGCCAGCTCACCAAATCTAGCGGGAGTCAATGAGCAGTTCTTC. This rearrangement joins TRBV18 to TRBJ2-1, with 10 bases matching TRBD2. The CDR3 loop spans 15 amino acids. The J segment lost 6 bases and the V segment lost 2 bases, leaving 4 bases of the junction unmatched. Germline-derived CDR1 and CDR2 are KGHSH and LQKENI.

The chain is built from TRBV5-1 and TRBJ2-3; D may be TRBD2 (6 bases). The length of the CDR3 is 14 residues. The V gene's germline CDR1 is SGHRS and CDR2 YFSETQ. Deletions cut 5 bases from V and 5 bases from J, with 15 bases between. The CDR3 bases are TGCGCCAGCAGTTGGGCGGGACCGGTAGATACGCAGTATTTT. Translated, it gives CASSWAGPVDTQYF.

The rearrangement uses TRBV30 and TRBJ1-1; 7 nucleotides agree with TRBD1. V gave up 6 bases and J gave up 5 bases; unmatched junction bases: 12. Germline assignment: CDR1 GTSNPN and CDR2 SVGIG (reference sequence). CDR3 length equals 14 residues. CDR3 sequence: CACPTGVLSTEAFF. The CDR3 DNA reads TGTGCCTGCCCAACAGGGGTCCTTTCTACTGAAGCTTTCTTT. Drawing the rest from reference TRBV30 and TRBJ1-1, the complete variable domain is SQTIHQWPATLVQPVGSPLSLECTVEGTSNPNLYWYRQAAGRGLQLLFYSVGIGQISSEVPQNLSASRPQDRQFILSSKKLLLSDSGFYLCACPTGVLSTEAFFGQGTRLTVV.

The chain joins TRBV5-4 to TRBJ2-1; 13 bases line up with TRBD2. V dropped 5 bases and J dropped 5; count of bases not matched to a gene: 4. CDR3 length: 15 residues. The V gene's germline CDR1 is SGHNT and CDR2 YYREEE (reference sequence). The CDR3 region is CASRPGLAGNNEQFF. The CDR3 DNA is TGTGCCAGCAGACCGGGACTAGCGGGGAACAATGAGCAGTTCTTC.

This chain joins TRBV7-3 and TRBJ2-1; D is perhaps TRBD2 (5 bases). V lost 8 bases, J lost 7 bases, and 9 bases lay in between. The CDR3 length is 11 residues. Germline V gene sequence: CDR1 SGHTA, CDR2 FQGTGA. The CDR3 loop reads CASGRGNEQFF. CDR3 bases: TGTGCCAGCGGGAGAGGGAATGAGCAGTTCTTC.

The chain carries TRBV27 and TRBJ2-2; a possible D gene is TRBD1 (6 bases). V shed 6 bases and J shed 7 bases, with 15 bases lying between them. CDR1 is MNHEY and CDR2 is SMNVEV in the germline V gene (reference sequence). The CDR3 has 14 residues. The CDR3 region has the DNA TGTGCCAGCAGCCCCCGGGACATTGGCGGGGAGCTGTTTTTT. Protein product: CASSPRDIGGELFF.

V usage is TRBV10-3 and J usage is TRBJ2-7; perhaps TRBD2 as D (5 bases). V was trimmed by 6 bases and J by 2 bases, leaving 11 bases between them. Per germline, CDR1 ENHRY and CDR2 SYGVKD. This CDR3 is built from 13 residues. The CDR3 spells CAIRGEGPYEQYF. The DNA for the CDR3 is TGTGCCATCAGGGGAGAGGGCCCCTACGAGCAGTACTTC.

V gene TRBV9 combines with J gene TRBJ2-7, with 11 bases identical to TRBD2. The V gene end was trimmed by 4 bases and the J gene end by 1 base; junction bases not matched to a gene: 4. Germline CDR1 and CDR2: SGDLS and YYNGEE. The CDR3 runs 15 residues. The CDR3 DNA follows: TGTGCCAGCAGCCCTAGCGGGGGGACTTCCTACGAGCAGTACTTC. Amino acids: CASSPSGGTSYEQYF.

Note on this clone: A single base separates this from a much larger clone, so it may be a read error. The chain uses TRBV11-2 and TRBJ2-7; D ambiguous. Germline V CDR1 and CDR2: SGHAT, FQNNGV. V lost 1 base, J lost 5 bases, and 3 bases lay in between. The CDR3 runs 11 residues. DNA of the CDR3: TGTGCCAGCAGCTTAGTCGACGAGCAGTACTTC. It translates to CASSLVDEQYF.

The chain uses TRBV10-3 and TRBJ1-4, with 8 bases matching TRBD1. V lost 3 bases to trimming and J lost 5 bases; unmatched junction nucleotides: 5. The V gene's germline CDR1 is ENHRY and CDR2 SYGVKD. CDR3 length: 15 amino acids. The CDR3 sequence: CAISDGQGLNEKLFF. CDR3 sequence (DNA): TGTGCCATCAGTGACGGACAGGGATTAAATGAAAAACTGTTTTTT.

The chain uses TRBV30 and TRBJ1-4; D might be TRBD1 (5 bases). Per the germline V gene, CDR1 is GTSNPN and CDR2 is SVGIG (reference sequence). The CDR3 has 13 residues. V was clipped by 7 bases and J by 8 bases, with 17 bases between them. CDR3 amino acids: CAYALGEDEKLFF. The CDR3 region has the DNA TGTGCCTACGCCCTGGGGGAGGACGAAAAACTGTTTTTT.

CDR3 protein: CASSPPNRDTQYF. The CDR3 region has the DNA TGTGCCAGCTCACCACCGAACAGAGATACGCAGTATTTT. This chain links TRBV18 with TRBJ2-3; no clear D gene. Trimming stripped 0 bases from V and 5 bases from J, with 6 bases between. This CDR3 comprises 13 residues. The germline V gene has CDR1 KGHSH and CDR2 LQKENI. Drawing the rest from reference TRBV18 and TRBJ2-3, the complete variable domain is NAGVMQNPRHLVRRRGQEARLRCSPMKGHSHVYWYRQLPEEGLKFMVYLQKENIIDESGMPKERFSAEFPKEGPSILRIQQVVRGDSAAYFCASSPPNRDTQYFGPGTRLTVL.

The chain is built from TRBV19 and TRBJ2-1; D gene unclear. Germline CDR1 and CDR2: LNHDA and SQIVND (reference sequence). The CDR3 covers 14 residues. V dropped 1 base and J dropped 0 bases, with 4 bases sitting between them. The CDR3 sequence is CASSIAVSYNEQFF. CDR3 DNA sequence: TGTGCCAGTAGTATAGCGGTCTCCTACAATGAGCAGTTCTTC.

The chain employs TRBV14 and TRBJ2-1, with 9 nucleotides matching TRBD2. The CDR3 is 17 amino acids. V shed 4 bases and J 7 bases; nucleotides not matched to a gene: 14. Germline V CDR1 and CDR2: SGHDN, FVKESK. CDR3 in DNA: TGTGCCAGCAGCCGCAGCCGGCGGGAGGGGCGGGGGAATGAGCAGTTCTTC. It codes for CASSRSRREGRGNEQFF.

The chain couples TRBV19 to TRBJ1-2; TRBD1 agrees at 12 bases. Unmatched junction bases numbered 5, after V lost 4 bases and J lost 8 bases. In germline, CDR1 is LNHDA, CDR2 SQIVND (reference sequence). This CDR3 region has 14 residues. For the CDR3, the DNA is TGTGCCAGTAGTACCGGGACAGGGGGCCGGGGCTACACCTTC. The encoded protein is CASSTGTGGRGYTF.

The V gene is TRBV30, the J gene TRBJ1-2; D possibly corresponds to TRBD1 (5 bases). Looked up from germline, CDR1 is GTSNPN and CDR2 is SVGIG (reference sequence). The CDR3 is made up of 12 amino acids. Trimming pared 2 bases from V and 4 bases from J, leaving 8 bases between. The CDR3 here is CAWSNQGYGYTF. For the CDR3, the DNA is TGTGCCTGGAGTAACCAGGGCTATGGCTACACCTTC.

This sequence joins TRBV5-1 and TRBJ1-4, with 11 bases fitting TRBD1. This CDR3 has 15 amino acids. V shed 4 bases and J 7 bases; nucleotides not matched to a gene: 6. Germline V gene data show CDR1 as SGHRS and CDR2 as YFSETQ. This CDR3 reads CASSRTGGEGEKLFF. The CDR3 nucleotides are TGCGCCAGCAGCAGGACAGGGGGCGAGGGTGAAAAACTGTTTTTT.

This clone was detected a few times. CDR3 in amino acids: CASSRSGQGAYGYTF. Written as DNA, the CDR3 is TGTGCCAGCAGTAGATCGGGACAGGGGGCCTATGGCTACACCTTC. The J gene is TRBJ1-2, the V gene TRBV6-5; 12 positions agree with TRBD1. CDR1 MNHEY and CDR2 SVGAGI come from the germline V gene. CDR3 length: 15 residues. V dropped 5 bases and J dropped 4; count of bases not matched to a gene: 5.

J is TRBJ2-2 and V is TRBV2, with D hard to call. Germline V gene lookup returns CDR1 SNHLY and CDR2 FYNNEI. This CDR3 contains 11 residues. V lost 6 bases and J 6 bases, leaving 5 bases between the germline ends. The CDR3 loop reads CASRFSGELFF. CDR3 in DNA: TGTGCCAGCAGGTTCTCCGGGGAGCTGTTTTTT.

The CDR3 sequence is CAWSVQGGEKLFF. The CDR3 nucleotides read TGTGCCTGGAGTGTACAGGGTGGCGAAAAACTGTTTTTT. This rearrangement joins TRBV30 to TRBJ1-4; possibly TRBD1 for D (6 bases). Trimming shortened V by 0 bases and J by 8 bases, and 10 bases separated the two germline ends. The germline gives CDR1 GTSNPN, CDR2 SVGIG (reference sequence). The CDR3 has 13 residues.